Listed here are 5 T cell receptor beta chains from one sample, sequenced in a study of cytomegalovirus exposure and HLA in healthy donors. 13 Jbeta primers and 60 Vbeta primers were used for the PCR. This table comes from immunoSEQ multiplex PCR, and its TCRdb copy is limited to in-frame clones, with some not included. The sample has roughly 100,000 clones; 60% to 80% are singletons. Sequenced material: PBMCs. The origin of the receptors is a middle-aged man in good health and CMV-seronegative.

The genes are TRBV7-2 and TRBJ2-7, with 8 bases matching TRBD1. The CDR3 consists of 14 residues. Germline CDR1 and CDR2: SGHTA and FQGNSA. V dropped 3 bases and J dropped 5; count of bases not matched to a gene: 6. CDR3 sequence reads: CASSFRGQGNEQYF. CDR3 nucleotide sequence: TGTGCCAGCAGCTTCCGAGGACAGGGCAACGAGCAGTACTTC.

The CDR3 nucleotides are TGCGCCAGCAGAGGGGGCGCGGGCTACGAGCAGTACTTC. Translation: CASRGGAGYEQYF. This chain links TRBV5-1 with TRBJ2-7; 7 bases match TRBD1. CDR3 size: 13 residues. V lost 5 bases, J lost 3 bases, and 5 bases stayed unmatched. In germline, CDR1 is SGHRS, CDR2 YFSETQ.

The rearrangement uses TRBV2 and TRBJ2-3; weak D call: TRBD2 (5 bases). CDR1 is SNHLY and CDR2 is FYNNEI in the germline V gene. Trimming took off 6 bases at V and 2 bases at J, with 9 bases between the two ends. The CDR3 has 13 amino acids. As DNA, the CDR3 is TGTGCCAGCAGACGGGGTCCCACAGATACGCAGTATTTT. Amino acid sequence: CASRRGPTDTQYF.

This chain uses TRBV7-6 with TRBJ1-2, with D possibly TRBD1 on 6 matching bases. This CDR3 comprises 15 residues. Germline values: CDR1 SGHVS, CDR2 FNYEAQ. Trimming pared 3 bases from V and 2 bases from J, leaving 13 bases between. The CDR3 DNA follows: TGTGCCAGCAGCTTGTTACAGGGCAAAAACTATGGCTACACCTTC. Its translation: CASSLLQGKNYGYTF.

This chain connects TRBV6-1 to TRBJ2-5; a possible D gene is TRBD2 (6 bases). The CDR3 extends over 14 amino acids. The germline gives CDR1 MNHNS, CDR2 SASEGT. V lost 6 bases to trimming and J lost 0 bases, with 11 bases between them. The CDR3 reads CASSAAGHQETQYF. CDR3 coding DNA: TGTGCCAGCAGCGCGGCGGGACACCAAGAGACCCAGTACTTC.